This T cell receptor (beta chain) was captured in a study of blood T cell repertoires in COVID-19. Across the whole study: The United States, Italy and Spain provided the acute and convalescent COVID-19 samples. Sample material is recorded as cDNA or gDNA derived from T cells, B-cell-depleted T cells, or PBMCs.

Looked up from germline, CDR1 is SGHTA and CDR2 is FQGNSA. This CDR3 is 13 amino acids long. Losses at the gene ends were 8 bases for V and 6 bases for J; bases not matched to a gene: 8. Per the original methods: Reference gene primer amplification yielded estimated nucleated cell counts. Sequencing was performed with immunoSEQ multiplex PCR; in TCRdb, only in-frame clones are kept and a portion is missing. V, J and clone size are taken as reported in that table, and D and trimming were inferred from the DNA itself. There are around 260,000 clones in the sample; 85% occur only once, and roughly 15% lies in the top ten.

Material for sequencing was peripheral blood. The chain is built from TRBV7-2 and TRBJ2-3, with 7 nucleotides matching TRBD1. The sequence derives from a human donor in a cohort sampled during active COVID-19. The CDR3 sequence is CASGGQAPDTQYF. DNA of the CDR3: TGTGCCAGCGGAGGACAGGCCCCTGATACGCAGTATTTT. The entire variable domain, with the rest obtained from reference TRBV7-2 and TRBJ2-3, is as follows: GAGVSQSPSNKVTEKGKDVELRCDPISGHTALYWYRQSLGQGLEFLIYFQGNSAPDKSGLPSDRFSAERTGGSVSTLTIQRTQQEDSAVYLCASGGQAPDTQYFGPGTRLTVL.